This T cell receptor (beta chain) emerged from a study of CD8 T cells in Susac syndrome. About the research overall: When blood was drawn, the patients with Susac syndrome were therapy-naive, on corticosteroids, or on intravenous immunoglobulin alone.

RNA was extracted with the RNeasy kit, and a quantity of 0.5 to 1 ug was reverse transcribed using random hexamers. TCRdb reprocessed the immunoSEQ multiplex PCR reads via MiXCR and lists one record per CDR3 protein. Seen here are some 130,000 distinct CDR3 sequences, roughly 94% observed once, and the top ten hold approximately 0.17%. Looked up from germline, CDR1 is DFQATT and CDR2 is SNEGSKA (reference sequence). V shed 3 bases, J shed 0 bases, and the junction held 3 bases outside the gene matches. CDR3 length: 14 residues. This TCR was sampled from a human donor with Susac syndrome. The sequencing sample was made of CD8+ T cells from PBMCs. The rearrangement links TRBV20-1 to TRBJ2-7; 9 bases are a match to TRBD2. DNA of the CDR3: TGCAGTGCTAGTAGCGGGAGTAGCTCCTACGAGCAGTACTTC. Encoded protein: CSASSGSSSYEQYF.